The 26 T cell receptor beta chains below all came from one sample that was sequenced in a study of T cell responses to AZD1222 COVID-19 vaccine. Profiling relied on immunoSEQ multiplex PCR, and the TCRdb table lists in-frame clones only, not all of them. The sample has around 190,000 clones, almost 95% seen once. Material: peripheral blood, obtained on day 0 of AZD1222 vaccination. These receptors were collected from an adult in good health.

The rearrangement joins TRBV20-1 to TRBJ1-2; perhaps TRBD1 as D (6 bases). Germline V CDR1 and CDR2: DFQATT, SNEGSKA (reference sequence). V was pared by 5 bases and J by 2 bases, with 6 bases between. The CDR3 extends over 11 amino acids. As DNA, the CDR3 is TGCAGTGCTGGGACAAACTATGGCTACACCTTC. Translated, it gives CSAGTNYGYTF.

The V call is TRBV13, the J call TRBJ1-2, with D possibly matching TRBD1 (5 bases). CDR1 and CDR2 from the germline V gene are PRHDT and FYEKMQ (reference sequence). This CDR3 contains 17 residues. Trimming cost V 5 bases and J 0 bases, with 19 bases left between them. In DNA, the CDR3 is TGTGCCAGCAGCCGGGTGGGCAGGGACCGGGCTAACTATGGCTACACCTTC. This encodes CASSRVGRDRANYGYTF. The full variable domain, rest sourced from reference TRBV13 and TRBJ1-2, is AAGVIQSPRHLIKEKRETATLKCYPIPRHDTVYWYQQGPGQDPQFLISFYEKMQSDKGSIPDRFSAQQFSDYHSELNMSSLELGDSALYFCASSRVGRDRANYGYTFGSGTRLTVV.

V usage is TRBV27 and J usage is TRBJ2-1, with D possibly TRBD2 on 6 matching bases. Germline CDR1 is MNHEY and CDR2 is SMNVEV (reference sequence). There are 13 residues in the CDR3. V was trimmed by 8 bases and J by 7 bases, leaving 15 bases between them. The CDR3 loop reads CASSHRGGNEQFF. In nucleotides, the CDR3 is TGTGCCAGCTCTCACCGGGGAGGTAATGAGCAGTTCTTC.

V is TRBV7-9 and J is TRBJ1-6, with no clear D. CDR3 length equals 12 residues. The V gene's germline CDR1 is SEHNR and CDR2 FQNEAQ (reference sequence). V was trimmed by 5 bases and J by 10 bases, leaving 9 bases between them. The CDR3 DNA sequence: TGTGCCAGCAGCCCCTCCCCCTCACCCCTCCACTTT. Its protein product is CASSPSPSPLHF.

The V call is TRBV19, the J call TRBJ1-1, with D hard to call. The germline gives CDR1 LNHDA, CDR2 SQIVND (reference sequence). This CDR3 comprises 14 residues. The V gene lost 0 bases and the J gene lost 1 base, with 6 bases spanning the gap. The CDR3 spells CASSIEVRNTEAFF. CDR3 nucleotide sequence: TGTGCCAGTAGTATAGAAGTACGGAACACTGAAGCTTTCTTT.

J is TRBJ1-2 and V is TRBV7-9; 10 bases match TRBD1. This CDR3 comprises 15 residues. Per germline, CDR1 SEHNR and CDR2 FQNEAQ (reference sequence). V lost 4 bases to trimming and J lost 6 bases; unmatched junction nucleotides: 8. The CDR3 DNA is TGTGCCAGCAGCTACGCCGGGACAGGGGCCAATGGCTACACCTTC. It yields the protein CASSYAGTGANGYTF.

The chain combines TRBV6-5 with TRBJ1-4, with D unclear. The CDR3 length is 16 residues. Per germline, CDR1 MNHEY and CDR2 SVGAGI. V gave up 4 bases and J gave up 0 bases, with 12 bases separating them. The CDR3 spells CASSSHRRATNEKLFF. CDR3 nucleotide sequence: TGTGCCAGCAGTTCCCACCGACGGGCAACTAATGAAAAACTGTTTTTT.

The rearrangement links TRBV7-3 to TRBJ1-1; a weak D match, TRBD1 (5 bases). The CDR3 covers 15 residues. With 0 bases removed from V and 1 base from J, the gap between germline ends came to 9 bases. Germline assignment: CDR1 SGHTA and CDR2 FQGTGA. The CDR3: CASSLTSGPNTEAFF. Written as DNA, the CDR3 is TGTGCCAGCAGCTTAACGTCGGGGCCGAACACTGAAGCTTTCTTT. The complete variable domain, with remaining parts taken from reference TRBV7-3 and TRBJ1-1, reads GAGVSQTPSNKVTEKGKYVELRCDPISGHTALYWYRQSLGQGPEFLIYFQGTGAADDSGLPNDRFFAVRPEGSVSTLKIQRTERGDSAVYLCASSLTSGPNTEAFFGQGTRLTVV.

The chain is built from TRBV21-1 and TRBJ1-2; the table's TRBD1 call for D was not verified on the DNA. TRBV21-1 is a pseudogene segment. This CDR3 has 14 residues. DNA of the CDR3: TGTGCCAGCAGCAATGGTGGACAGGGGAAGGGATACACCTTC. Its translation: CASSNGGQGKGYTF.

This chain's CDR3 is CASRWTGEGYTEAFF. CDR3 bases: TGTGCCAGCAGGTGGACAGGGGAAGGATACACTGAAGCTTTCTTT. The chain has TRBV2 and TRBJ1-1; TRBD1 matches at 9 bases. Germline V gives CDR1 SNHLY, CDR2 FYNNEI. The CDR3 contains 15 residues. Unmatched junction bases numbered 8, after V lost 6 bases and J lost 3 bases.

The chain joins TRBV7-2 to TRBJ2-3, with 10 nucleotides matching TRBD1. J was trimmed by 1 base and V by 4 bases; bases with no gene match: 2. The germline V gene encodes CDR1 SGHTA and CDR2 FQGNSA. The CDR3 sequence is 15 residues long. The CDR3 DNA is TGTGCCAGCAGCTCAGGGACAGGGGGCACAGATACGCAGTATTTT. As protein: CASSSGTGGTDTQYF.

Comment on this clone: The sample holds other DNA sequences that translate to the same CDR3. The chain combines TRBV6-2 or TRBV6-3 with TRBJ1-2; D might be TRBD1 (6 bases). The length of the CDR3 is 14 residues. Germline loops: CDR1 MNHEY, CDR2 SVGEGT. The ends were cut back, 3 bases at V and 4 bases at J, with 12 bases in the middle. DNA of the CDR3: TGTGCCAGCAGTTATCGGCAGGGGATCTATGGCTACACCTTC. It specifies CASSYRQGIYGYTF.

The V and J genes are TRBV7-9 and TRBJ1-1; the match to TRBD1 covers 7 bases. The junction had 4 bases not matched to a gene; V was cut back by 2 bases and J by 7 bases. Looked up from germline, CDR1 is SEHNR and CDR2 is FQNEAQ (reference sequence). The length of the CDR3 is 13 residues. CDR3 amino acids: CASSLRGQGEAFF. CDR3 nucleotide sequence: TGTGCCAGCAGCTTAAGGGGGCAGGGTGAAGCTTTCTTT.

V is TRBV5-4 and J is TRBJ1-2; 8 bases fit TRBD1. The CDR3 extends over 13 amino acids. The germline V gene has CDR1 SGHNT and CDR2 YYREEE (reference sequence). V lost 3 bases and J lost 6; bases outside the gene matches: 4. CDR3 protein: CASSSADRDGYTF. In nucleotides, the CDR3 is TGTGCCAGCAGCTCAGCGGACAGGGATGGCTACACCTTC.

This clone showed up just once. The chain recombines TRBV28 with TRBJ1-2, with D uncertain. Trimming left V 2 bases short and J 4 bases short, with 14 bases between. There are 15 residues in the CDR3. CDR1 MDHEN and CDR2 SYDVKM come from the germline V gene. The CDR3 sequence is CASSLGVETIYGYTF. Here the CDR3 DNA reads TGTGCCAGCAGTTTAGGGGTAGAGACCATCTATGGCTACACCTTC.

CDR3 protein: CASSPIARGRAEAFF. In DNA, the CDR3 is TGTGCCAGCTCACCAATTGCTCGGGGCCGCGCTGAAGCTTTCTTT. V is TRBV18 and J is TRBJ1-1; TRBD1 is a possible D gene (5 bases). The CDR3 covers 15 residues. The germline V gene encodes CDR1 KGHSH and CDR2 LQKENI. V lost 2 bases, J lost 6 bases, and 16 bases lay in between.

For this clone: One junction end disagrees with the germline gene, perhaps due to a read error. The DNA for the CDR3 is TGTGCCAGCAGTGAACAGAGAGGGATCTGGTTC. It is translated as CASSEQRGIWF. The chain carries TRBV2 and TRBJ2-7; perhaps TRBD2 as D (5 bases). The CDR3 is 11 amino acids. Germline CDR1 is SNHLY and CDR2 is FYNNEI.

This rearrangement joins TRBV7-2 to TRBJ1-1; 7 bases align to TRBD1. The CDR3 has 14 amino acids. Looked up from germline, CDR1 is SGHTA and CDR2 is FQGNSA. V gave up 5 bases and J gave up 4 bases; unmatched junction bases: 7. The CDR3 region is CASSPDRVRTEAFF. The CDR3 DNA follows: TGTGCCAGCAGCCCAGACAGGGTGCGCACTGAAGCTTTCTTT.

The chain uses TRBV2 and TRBJ2-3; tentatively, D is TRBD1 or TRBD2 (7 bases each). The CDR3 is made up of 14 amino acids. Germline V lookup: CDR1 SNHLY, CDR2 FYNNEI. V lost 8 bases, J lost 4 bases, and 16 bases lay in between. The CDR3 DNA follows: TGTGCCAGCCAAATGGGGAGGGGGCCAGATACGCAGTATTTT. Translation gives CASQMGRGPDTQYF.

The rearrangement links TRBV6-5 to TRBJ2-1; D remains unclear. The CDR3 sequence is 14 residues long. Germline V CDR1 and CDR2: MNHEY, SVGAGI. V was pared by 0 bases and J by 4 bases, with 7 bases between. The DNA of the CDR3 is TGTGCCAGCAGTTACTCGAGGCATTACAATGAGCAGTTCTTC. Protein sequence: CASSYSRHYNEQFF.

This chain joins TRBV4-3 and TRBJ1-4, with D maybe TRBD1 (5 bases). V lost 4 bases to trimming and J lost 7 bases, with 19 bases between them. Germline V CDR1 and CDR2: LGHNA, YSLEER. The CDR3 is made up of 16 amino acids. CDR3 nucleotides: TGCGCCAGCAGCCGGGAGGGCGGGGGGATGGCTGAAAAACTGTTTTTT. It is translated as CASSREGGGMAEKLFF.

The rearrangement uses TRBV6-5 and TRBJ1-6; D ambiguous. CDR3 length: 12 amino acids. Germline-derived CDR1 and CDR2 are MNHEY and SVGAGI. V was shortened by 7 bases and J by 15 bases, with 16 bases between the two germline ends. CDR3 sequence: CASTPSYTSLHF. CDR3 bases: TGTGCCAGCACCCCGTCCTACACGAGCCTCCACTTT.

The rearrangement links TRBV2 to TRBJ2-7, with 13 bases aligning to TRBD2. V gave up 5 bases and J gave up 3 bases; unmatched junction bases: 10. This CDR3 region has 17 residues. Germline V gene sequence: CDR1 SNHLY, CDR2 FYNNEI. The DNA for the CDR3 is TGTGCCAGCAGTCTACATCGAGGGACTAGCGGGAACTACGAGCAGTACTTC. It codes for CASSLHRGTSGNYEQYF. The whole variable domain, remainder taken from reference TRBV2 and TRBJ2-7, is EPEVTQTPSHQVTQMGQEVILRCVPISNHLYFYWYRQILGQKVEFLVSFYNNEISEKSEIFDDQFSVERPDGSNFTLKIRSTKLEDSAMYFCASSLHRGTSGNYEQYFGPGTRLTVT.

The rearrangement uses TRBV28 and TRBJ1-4; D unclear. Germline CDR1 and CDR2: MDHEN and SYDVKM. The CDR3 totals 15 residues. V was cut by 3 bases and J by 4 bases, with 12 bases left in between. The CDR3 region has the DNA TGTGCCAGCAGTTTGGTCGCCGGGTTTAATGAAAAACTGTTTTTT. It translates to CASSLVAGFNEKLFF.

The chain couples TRBV28 to TRBJ2-7, with TRBD1 as a possible D gene (6 bases). Germline CDR1 is MDHEN and CDR2 is SYDVKM. Trimming stripped 6 bases from V and 2 bases from J, with 11 bases between. The CDR3 sequence is 13 residues long. As DNA, the CDR3 is TGTGCCAGCAGAAACAGGGATCCCTACGAGCAGTACTTC. Amino acids: CASRNRDPYEQYF.

This chain joins TRBV7-8 and TRBJ2-7, with 8 positions matching TRBD1. Trimming took 1 base from V and 0 from J; bases not matched to a gene: 11. Germline CDR1 reads SGHVS; CDR2 reads FQNEAQ. The CDR3 runs to 18 residues. The CDR3 DNA reads TGTGCCAGCAGCTTAGGCGGACAGGGTTGGGCGTTCTCCTACGAGCAGTACTTC. It codes for CASSLGGQGWAFSYEQYF.